Here is one T cell receptor (beta chain) with its context. Its antigen is not known. V trimming: 5 bases; J trimming: 4 bases; junction bases outside the gene matches: 11. In germline, CDR1 is SGHNT, CDR2 YENEEA. The CDR3 consists of 16 residues. Produced via immunoSEQ multiplex PCR; TCRdb's table is partial and in-frame only. The sample has about 68,000 clones, 60% to 80% seen once. The data belong to a study of PD-1 blockade in mismatch repair-deficient tumors. Study at large: Patients had over ten mismatch repair-deficient cancer types and were previously treated and progressing. Whole-study findings and limits: After pembrolizumab, tumor-resident clones rose rapidly, then generally contracted before radiologic responses.

PCR or immunohistochemistry showed mismatch repair deficiency in every enrolled patient. The chain combines TRBV11-3 with TRBJ1-1, with 9 bases fitting TRBD1. This TCR derives from an adult with mismatch repair-deficient cancer. Specimen: peripheral blood, collected 2 weeks after starting pembrolizumab. The CDR3: CASSARTGDRGTEAFF. In DNA form, the CDR3 reads TGTGCCAGCAGCGCTAGGACAGGGGATCGGGGCACTGAAGCTTTCTTT.